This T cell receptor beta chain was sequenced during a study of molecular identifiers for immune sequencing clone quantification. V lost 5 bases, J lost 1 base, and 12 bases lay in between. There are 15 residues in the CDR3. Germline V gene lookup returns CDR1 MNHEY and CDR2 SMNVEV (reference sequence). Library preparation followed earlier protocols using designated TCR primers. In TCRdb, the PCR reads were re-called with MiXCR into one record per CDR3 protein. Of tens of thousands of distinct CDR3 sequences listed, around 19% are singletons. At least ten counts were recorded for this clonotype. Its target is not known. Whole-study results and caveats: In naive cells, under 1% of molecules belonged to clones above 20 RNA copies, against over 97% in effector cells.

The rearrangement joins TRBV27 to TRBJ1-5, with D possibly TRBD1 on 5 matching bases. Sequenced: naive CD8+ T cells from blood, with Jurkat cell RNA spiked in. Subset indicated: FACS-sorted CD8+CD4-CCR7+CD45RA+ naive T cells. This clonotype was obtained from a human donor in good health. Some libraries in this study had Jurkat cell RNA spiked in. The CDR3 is CASSMDIYSNQPQHF. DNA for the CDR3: TGTGCCAGCAGTATGGACATTTACAGCAATCAGCCCCAGCATTTT.